This TCR beta chain was identified during a study of T cell responses to AZD1222 COVID-19 vaccine (dated by TCRdb to 2020 to 2022). The study in broad terms: AZD1222 recipients given second doses at about 4 weeks or at about 12 weeks were pooled, since spike-specific TCR depth and breadth were not found to differ between the two schedules. TCR sequencing was performed for 230 to 250 trial participants, of whom around 210 were given two doses of AZD1222 and approximately 26 were given two doses of MenACWY control vaccine. Trial participants were enrolled by age into subgroups of 18-55, 56-69 and 70-plus years, and 148, 28 and 57 TCR-sequenced participants, respectively, were included in these subgroups. Broader findings and caveats from the paper: No day 14 peak-response samples were available, so repertoires were characterized only after the peak T cell response. Participants were mostly white British, with more females than males. The authors suggested clonal diversity may have been underestimated. A significant rise in spike-specific TCR breadth and depth was observed after two AZD1222 doses relative to day 0 and relative to MenACWY recipients. The vaccine-associated CD4 TCRs covered the entire spike protein, and the dominant responses fell in regions 160-218 and 743-854. Reportedly, almost half of the unique spike-specific TCRs recognized epitopes lying outside the regions that are mutated in the B.1.351 and B.1.1.7 variants. The 56-69-year group was small, and its depth increase did not reach significance, likely because of low power. Only a handful of AZD1222 recipients were SARS-CoV-2 seropositive at baseline, limiting conclusions about previously exposed vaccinees.

The CDR3 regions of human TCRbeta chains were subjected to immunosequencing. The source study handled its data this way. TCRs in the repertoires were matched against a reference library of SARS-CoV-2-specific TCRs that had been generated with the MIRA antigen-specificity platform. Breadth was defined as the fraction of unique TCRs that were SARS-CoV-2-associated, and depth was defined as the fraction of total T cells that were SARS-CoV-2-associated. Using the MIRA data, each spike-specific TCR was assigned both to the spike region to which the TCR was reactive and to a CD4 or CD8 class. Log10-transformed breadth and depth values were compared by one-way ANOVA with Sidak's multiple comparisons tests. TCRdb holds this immuneACCESS table with in-frame rearrangements only. Some clones are missing; in checked studies, unresolved V genes explain under half, and the rest has no known cause. The V and J calls and the clone size are those of that table, but D and trimming were determined from the DNA. This sample holds some 200,000 clones; roughly 91% were observed only once. Clones ranked in the top ten supply approximately 0.97% of the sample.

The time point label, read with the paper, signifies: baseline before first vaccination. Vaccinee samples came from UK trials COV001 and COV002, including a single-blind randomized controlled phase 2/3 trial of AZD1222 (ChAdOx1 nCoV-19) in healthy adults. Trial participant PBMC samples were collected at day 0 and day 28 after the second dose for TCRbeta chain sequencing. For CDR1 and CDR2, the germline V gene lists SGDLS and YYNGEE. CDR3 length: 14 amino acids, cysteine to phenylalanine. Solely the CDR3 DNA is kept, with 42 bases framed from the first base. A distance of 14 bases separates the germline ends of V and J, which lose 3 bases and 5 bases respectively. In regard to this clone: Its specific antigen is unknown. No base quality values were provided; no much bigger clone lies one nucleotide off.

This sequence originates from an adult in good health. This sequence uses TRBV9 and TRBJ2-5, with a weak D call of TRBD2 (6 bases match). The sequenced sample was peripheral blood, obtained on day 0 of AZD1222 vaccination. The CDR3 is CASSAGGVVETQYF. The base sequence is TGTGCCAGCAGCGCCGGGGGTGTAGTGGAGACCCAGTACTTC.